This TCR beta chain was obtained from a study of shared clonotypes between healthy human individuals. With 0 bases clipped from V and 4 bases from J, the junction kept 5 bases outside the gene matches. Per the germline V gene, CDR1 is SGHDT and CDR2 is YYEEEE. This CDR3 has 16 residues. For this clone: Additional DNA sequences in this sample encode the identical CDR3.

The naive CD8 subset, CD45RO-negative cells positively selected for CCR7, excluded terminally differentiated effector memory CD45RA+ cells. TCRdb's table, derived via immunoSEQ multiplex PCR, lists solely in-frame clones and lacks some. The sample lists 2 million to 2.5 million clones; roughly 94% were seen once. The rearrangement joins TRBV5-6 to TRBJ2-2, with 8 bases lining up with TRBD2. The origin of this receptor is a young man in good health. The sequenced sample was naive CD8+ T cells sorted from blood. DNA of the CDR3: TGTGCCAGCAGCTTGGCTTTGGCGGGAGGCACCGGGGAGCTGTTTTTT. Protein: CASSLALAGGTGELFF.